The source of this T cell receptor (beta chain) is a study of blood T cells in healthy people across ages. Germline CDR1 and CDR2: ENHRY and SYGVKD. J lost 2 bases, V lost 6 bases, and 5 bases had no gene match. The CDR3 consists of 15 residues. Notes on this clonotype: Antigen unknown.

Whole-study results and caveats: Whereas aged donors had fewer naive CD4+ cells, long-lived donors had more of them and higher diversity.

A minimum of 5 micrograms of total RNA was extracted per sample. Primed by a sample-barcoded 5' primer and a J-beta primer mix, a second PCR proceeded for about 6 to 11 cycles. Every cDNA molecule bore a tag from a template-switch adaptor containing 12 random nucleotides. TCRdb redid the calling of the 5' RACE reads with MiXCR, one entry per CDR3 protein. The table shows 600,000 to 800,000 distinct CDR3 sequences, with 45% to 60% occurring only once. The sequenced sample was blood. This TCR was recovered from a woman over 75 in good health. The chain is built from TRBV10-3 and TRBJ1-5; the match to TRBD1 covers 9 bases. In DNA form, the CDR3 reads TGTGCCATCAGAGAACAGGGGGCCGGCAATCAGCCCCAGCATTTT. Translated: CAIREQGAGNQPQHF.